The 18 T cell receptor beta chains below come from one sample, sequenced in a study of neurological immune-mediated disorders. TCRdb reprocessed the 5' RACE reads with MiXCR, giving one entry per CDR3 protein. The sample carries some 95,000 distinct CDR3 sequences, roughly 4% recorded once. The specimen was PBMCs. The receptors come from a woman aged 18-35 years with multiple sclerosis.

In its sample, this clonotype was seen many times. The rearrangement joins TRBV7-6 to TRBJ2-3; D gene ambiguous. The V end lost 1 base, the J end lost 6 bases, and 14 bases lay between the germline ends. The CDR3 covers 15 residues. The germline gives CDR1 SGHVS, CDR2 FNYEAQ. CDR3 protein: CASSLGATIGDTQYF. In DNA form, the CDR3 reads TGTGCCAGCAGCTTAGGGGCGACGATCGGGGATACGCAGTATTTT.

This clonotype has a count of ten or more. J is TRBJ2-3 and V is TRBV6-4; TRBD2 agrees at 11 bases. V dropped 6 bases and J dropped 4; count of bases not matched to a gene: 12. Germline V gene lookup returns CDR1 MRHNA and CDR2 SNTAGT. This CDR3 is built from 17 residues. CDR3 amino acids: CASSEDPGLAVPDTQYF. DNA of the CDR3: TGTGCCAGCAGCGAAGATCCGGGACTAGCGGTGCCAGATACGCAGTATTTT.

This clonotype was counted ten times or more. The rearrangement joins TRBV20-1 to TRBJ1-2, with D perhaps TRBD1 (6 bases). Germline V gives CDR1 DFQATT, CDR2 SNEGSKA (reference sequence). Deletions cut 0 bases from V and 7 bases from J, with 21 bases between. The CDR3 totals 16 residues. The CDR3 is CSARETRKQGLGGYTF. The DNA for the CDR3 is TGCAGTGCTAGAGAAACCCGAAAACAGGGTCTGGGTGGCTACACCTTC.

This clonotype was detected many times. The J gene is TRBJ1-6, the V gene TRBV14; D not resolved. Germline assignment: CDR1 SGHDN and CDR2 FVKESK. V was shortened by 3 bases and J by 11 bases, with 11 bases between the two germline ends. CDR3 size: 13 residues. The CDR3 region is CASSQQERTPLHF. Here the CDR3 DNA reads TGTGCCAGCAGCCAGCAGGAAAGGACACCCCTCCACTTT.

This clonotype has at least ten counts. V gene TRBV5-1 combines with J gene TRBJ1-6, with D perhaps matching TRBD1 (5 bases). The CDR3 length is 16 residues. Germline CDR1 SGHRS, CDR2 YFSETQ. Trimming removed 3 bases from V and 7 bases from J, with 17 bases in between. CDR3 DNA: TGCGCCAGCAGCTGGGGCAGGCAGGGCGACAATTCACCCCTCCACTTT. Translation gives CASSWGRQGDNSPLHF.

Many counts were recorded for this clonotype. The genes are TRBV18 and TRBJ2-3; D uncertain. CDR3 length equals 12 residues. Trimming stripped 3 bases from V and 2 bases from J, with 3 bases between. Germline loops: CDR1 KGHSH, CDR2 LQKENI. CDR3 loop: CASSPYTDTQYF. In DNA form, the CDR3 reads TGTGCCAGCTCACCCTACACAGATACGCAGTATTTT.

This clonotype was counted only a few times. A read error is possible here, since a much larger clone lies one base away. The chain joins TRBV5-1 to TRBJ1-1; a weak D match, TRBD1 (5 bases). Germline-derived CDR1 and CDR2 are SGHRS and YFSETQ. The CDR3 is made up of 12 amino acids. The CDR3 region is CDSQSGGGEAFF. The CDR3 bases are TGCGACAGCCAGTCGGGGGGAGGTGAAGCTTTCTTT.

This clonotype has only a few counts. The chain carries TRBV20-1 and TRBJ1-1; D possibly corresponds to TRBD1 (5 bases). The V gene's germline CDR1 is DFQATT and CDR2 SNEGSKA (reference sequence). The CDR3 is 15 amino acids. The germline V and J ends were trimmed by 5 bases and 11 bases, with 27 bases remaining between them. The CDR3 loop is CSASTGGAGLGWAFF. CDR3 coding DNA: TGCAGTGCTTCTACAGGAGGCGCAGGGCTCGGTTGGGCTTTCTTT.

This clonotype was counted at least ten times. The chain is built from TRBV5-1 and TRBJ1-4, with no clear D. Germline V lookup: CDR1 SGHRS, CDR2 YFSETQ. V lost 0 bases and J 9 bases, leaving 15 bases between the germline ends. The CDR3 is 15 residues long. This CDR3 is CASSLASQNHQKLFF. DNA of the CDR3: TGCGCCAGCAGCTTGGCGAGTCAGAATCATCAAAAACTGTTTTTT.

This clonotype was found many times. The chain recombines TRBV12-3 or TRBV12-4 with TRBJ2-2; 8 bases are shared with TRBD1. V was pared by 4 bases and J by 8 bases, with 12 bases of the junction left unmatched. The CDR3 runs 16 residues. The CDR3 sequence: CASSYQGAYVHGELFF. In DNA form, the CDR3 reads TGTGCCAGCAGTTACCAGGGGGCGTACGTTCATGGGGAGCTGTTTTTT.

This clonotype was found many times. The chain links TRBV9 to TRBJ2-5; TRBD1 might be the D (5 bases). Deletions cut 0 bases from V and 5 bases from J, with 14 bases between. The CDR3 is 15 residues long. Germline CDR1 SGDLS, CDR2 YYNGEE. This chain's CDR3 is CASSVAAGSGETQYF. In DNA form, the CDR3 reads TGTGCCAGCAGCGTAGCGGCAGGGTCCGGCGAGACCCAGTACTTC.

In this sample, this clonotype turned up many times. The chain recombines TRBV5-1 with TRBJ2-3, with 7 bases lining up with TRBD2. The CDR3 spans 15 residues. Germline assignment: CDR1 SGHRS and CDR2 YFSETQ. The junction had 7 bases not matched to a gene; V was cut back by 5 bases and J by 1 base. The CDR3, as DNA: TGCGCCAGCAGTCGCCTGGGGGGGGGCACAGATACGCAGTATTTT. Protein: CASSRLGGGTDTQYF.

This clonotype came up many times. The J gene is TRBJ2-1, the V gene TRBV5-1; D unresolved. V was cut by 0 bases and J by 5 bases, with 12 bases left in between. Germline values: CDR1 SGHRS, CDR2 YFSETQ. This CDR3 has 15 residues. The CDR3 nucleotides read TGCGCCAGCAGCTTGGGGCTAGTTAGCAACAATGAGCAGTTCTTC. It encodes CASSLGLVSNNEQFF. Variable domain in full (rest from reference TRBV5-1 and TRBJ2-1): KAGVTQTPRYLIKTRGQQVTLSCSPISGHRSVSWYQQTPGQGLQFLFEYFSETQRNKGNFPGRFSGRQFSNSRSEMNVSTLELGDSALYLCASSLGLVSNNEQFFGPGTRLTVL.

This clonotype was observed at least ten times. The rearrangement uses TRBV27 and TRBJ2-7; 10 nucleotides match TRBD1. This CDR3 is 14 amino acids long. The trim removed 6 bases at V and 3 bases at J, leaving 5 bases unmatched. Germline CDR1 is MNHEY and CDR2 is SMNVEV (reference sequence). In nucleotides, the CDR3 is TGTGCCAGCAGGGAGACAGGGGGCATCTACGAGCAGTACTTC. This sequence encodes CASRETGGIYEQYF.

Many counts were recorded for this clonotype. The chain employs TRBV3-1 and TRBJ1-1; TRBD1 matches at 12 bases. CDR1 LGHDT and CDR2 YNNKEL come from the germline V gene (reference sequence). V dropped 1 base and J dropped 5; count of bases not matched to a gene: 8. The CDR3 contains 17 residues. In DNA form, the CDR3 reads TGTGCCAGCAGCCAAGTCCCTCCGGGACAGGGGGCAACTGAAGCTTTCTTT. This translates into CASSQVPPGQGATEAFF.

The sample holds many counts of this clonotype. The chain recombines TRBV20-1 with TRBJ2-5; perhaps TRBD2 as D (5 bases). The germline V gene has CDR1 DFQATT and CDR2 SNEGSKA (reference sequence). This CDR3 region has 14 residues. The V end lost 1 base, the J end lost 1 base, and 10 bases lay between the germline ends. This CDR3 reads CSARAGRGQETQYF. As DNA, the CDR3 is TGCAGTGCTAGAGCGGGTCGGGGCCAAGAGACCCAGTACTTC.

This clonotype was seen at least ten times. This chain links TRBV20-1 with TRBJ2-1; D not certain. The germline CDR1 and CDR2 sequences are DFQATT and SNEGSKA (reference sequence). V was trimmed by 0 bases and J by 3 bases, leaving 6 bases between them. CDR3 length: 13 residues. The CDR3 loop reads CSAREGNYNEQFF. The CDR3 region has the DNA TGCAGTGCTAGAGAGGGGAACTACAATGAGCAGTTCTTC.

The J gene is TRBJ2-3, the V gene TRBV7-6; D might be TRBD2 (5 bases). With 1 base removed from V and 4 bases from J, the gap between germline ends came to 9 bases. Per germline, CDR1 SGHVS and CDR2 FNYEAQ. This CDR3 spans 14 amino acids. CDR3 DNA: TGTGCCAGCAGCTTAGTGGGGAGCCCAGATACGCAGTATTTT. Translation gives CASSLVGSPDTQYF.